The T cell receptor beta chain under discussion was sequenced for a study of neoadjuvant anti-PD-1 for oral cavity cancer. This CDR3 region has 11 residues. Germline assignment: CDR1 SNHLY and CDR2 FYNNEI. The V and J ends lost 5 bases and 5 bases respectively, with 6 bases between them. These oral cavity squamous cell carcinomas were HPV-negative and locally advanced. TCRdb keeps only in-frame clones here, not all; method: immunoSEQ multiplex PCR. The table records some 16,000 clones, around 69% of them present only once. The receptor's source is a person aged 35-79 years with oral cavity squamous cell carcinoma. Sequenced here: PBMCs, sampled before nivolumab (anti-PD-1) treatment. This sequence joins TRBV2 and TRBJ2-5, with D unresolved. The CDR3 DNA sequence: TGTGCCAGCAGTAGGCTCGAGACCCAGTACTTC. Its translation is CASSRLETQYF.